The rows below give T cell receptor beta chains drawn from one sample of a study of shared clonotypes between healthy human individuals. Repertoires were generated with immunoSEQ multiplex PCR, while TCRdb's copy carries only in-frame clones and drops some. The sample includes some 2.4 million clones, roughly 93% of them seen just once. The sample consisted of naive CD4+ T cells from PBMCs. The receptors derive from a man younger than 35 in good health. Some clones in this sample may be carry-over from other donors' samples. Both conserved end residues are part of each CDR3. The D gene is left open where the match is weak. Size values are once, few and many counts, or a class for expanded clones, and some rows have none.

d_call	clone_size	v_call	j_call	cdr3_nt	cdr3_aa
-	-	TRBV28	TRBJ1-5	TGTGCCAGCAGTACGGGGAGGAATCAGCCCCAGCATTTT	CASSTGRNQPQHF
TRBD1	-	TRBV7-7	TRBJ2-2	TGTGCCAGCAGCTCCCGCTGGACAGGGAACACCGGGGAGCTGTTTTTT	CASSSRWTGNTGELFF
-	-	TRBV6-1	TRBJ1-5	TGTGCCAGCACCGTCCGGCGGCCAGAGCCCCAGCATTTT	CASTVRRPEPQHF
-	-	TRBV7-9	TRBJ2-7	TGTGCCAGCAGCTTCGGCGGGGTAAGGTACGAGCAGTACTTC	CASSFGGVRYEQYF
TRBD2	-	TRBV27	TRBJ2-1	TGTGCCAGCAGTTCCTCCGGGACTAGTAAGGGTAATGAGCAGTTCTTC	CASSSSGTSKGNEQFF
TRBD1	-	TRBV18	TRBJ2-2	TGTGCCAGCTCACGACAGGGGGCGTATGCCACCGGGGAGCTGTTTTTT	CASSRQGAYATGELFF
-	-	TRBV30	TRBJ2-5	TGTGCCTGGAGCTTGGGCGGAGGGGGAGAGACCCAGTACTTC	CAWSLGGGGETQYF
TRBD2	-	TRBV4-3	TRBJ2-1	TGCGCCAGCAGCCAAAGACTAGCGGGAAACTGGGTTGAGCAGTTCTTC	CASSQRLAGNWVEQFF
-	-	TRBV5-1	TRBJ2-6	TGCGCCAGCAGCCCCAGACTGAGCTCTGGGGCCAACGTCCTGACTTTC	CASSPRLSSGANVLTF
-	-	TRBV28	TRBJ2-7	TGTGCCAGTAACTCAGGACCGGGTCAGAGGGACGAGCAGTACTTC	CASNSGPGQRDEQYF
TRBD2	-	TRBV7-8	TRBJ2-7	TGTGCCAGCAGCTCACGAGCGGGAGGGCCTTACGAGCAGTACTTC	CASSSRAGGPYEQYF
-	-	TRBV30	TRBJ1-2	TGTGCCTGGAGTGTACGGGGCAGCCCTAACTATGGCTACACCTTC	CAWSVRGSPNYGYTF
-	-	TRBV19	TRBJ2-6	TGTGCCAGTAGTATCGGCGGGGCTGCGTTCTCTGGGGCCAACGTCCTGACTTTC	CASSIGGAAFSGANVLTF
TRBD2	once	TRBV15	TRBJ2-1	TGTGCCACCAGCAGAGGAGGTAGCGGGCATTACAATGAGCAGTTCTTC	CATSRGGSGHYNEQFF
TRBD2	-	TRBV7-9	TRBJ2-2	TGTGCCAGCAGCTCTTTACCTAGCGGCACCGGGGAGCTGTTTTTT	CASSSLPSGTGELFF
-	-	TRBV28	TRBJ1-2	TGTGCCACCCGGGGCAGCCTTAACTATGGCTACACCTTC	CATRGSLNYGYTF
-	-	TRBV2	TRBJ1-5	TGTGCCAGCAGTAACAGGGTAGGTCAGCCCCAGCATTTT	CASSNRVGQPQHF
TRBD1	-	TRBV7-9	TRBJ2-1	TGTGCCAGCAGCCATCGGACAGGGGCTATCAATGAGCAGTTCTTC	CASSHRTGAINEQFF
-	-	TRBV7-9	TRBJ1-1	TGTGCCAGCAGCTACGTTGCAGGGGCTGGGACTGAAGCTTTCTTT	CASSYVAGAGTEAFF
-	-	TRBV30	TRBJ1-2	TGTGCCTGGCAGGGATCGGGAGTCTATGGCTACACCTTC	CAWQGSGVYGYTF
TRBD2	-	TRBV7-2	TRBJ2-7	TGTGCCAGCAGCCCTTCCCGGACTAGCGGGAACTACGAGCAGTACTTC	CASSPSRTSGNYEQYF
-	-	TRBV9	TRBJ2-1	TGTGCCACCGGGCGGCGGGACTGGGGCAATGAGCAGTTCTTC	CATGRRDWGNEQFF
TRBD1	-	TRBV29-1	TRBJ1-5	TGCAGCGCCGGGGACAGAAATCAGCCCCAGCATTTT	CSAGDRNQPQHF
-	-	TRBV6-5	TRBJ2-7	TGTGCCAGCAGTTACCAAGGACGGATGTACTTC	CASSYQGRMYF
-	-	TRBV10-3	TRBJ1-1	TGTGCCATCAGGGAAACAGGTGGGACTGAAGCTTTCTTT	CAIRETGGTEAFF
-	-	TRBV28	TRBJ1-2	TGTGCCAGCAGTTTTGAGGGAGGCTACACCTTC	CASSFEGGYTF
TRBD2	-	TRBV7-2	TRBJ2-1	TGTGCCAGCAGCTTAGGGGGACTAGACAATGAGCAGTTCTTC	CASSLGGLDNEQFF
-	-	TRBV28	TRBJ1-2	TGTGCCAGCAGTTTAAGACAGTATGGCTACACCTTC	CASSLRQYGYTF
-	once	TRBV4-1	TRBJ2-7	TGCGCCAGCAGCCAAATCCCACAGGGACGCGAGCAGTACTTC	CASSQIPQGREQYF
-	-	TRBV10-2	TRBJ2-2	TGCGCCAGCAGTGTCCCGGGACGAGGCTTGGGCACCGGGGAGCTGTTTTTT	CASSVPGRGLGTGELFF
-	once	TRBV28	TRBJ1-4	TGTGCCAGCAGTGGAAACAGGGTCGATGAAAAACTGTTTTTT	CASSGNRVDEKLFF
-	-	TRBV5-1	TRBJ2-7	TGCGCCAGCAGCTTGGCCCCCGCGGTGGCCTACGAGCAGTACTTC	CASSLAPAVAYEQYF
-	-	TRBV7-8	TRBJ2-3	TGTGCCAGCAGCGCACAAAGGGGTCCAGATACGCAGTATTTT	CASSAQRGPDTQYF
TRBD1	-	TRBV28	TRBJ2-4	TGTGCCAGCAGTTTAAGAGGCCTACAGGGGGCCAAAAACATTCAGTACTTC	CASSLRGLQGAKNIQYF
-	-	TRBV28	TRBJ2-2	TGTGCCAGCATCCTGGGTGGCAGGGGTCGGGGGGAGCTGTTTTTT	CASILGGRGRGELFF
TRBD1	-	TRBV5-1	TRBJ2-3	TGCGCCAGCAGCTTGGGGCCGGGACAGGGATTCACAGATACGCAGTATTTT	CASSLGPGQGFTDTQYF
TRBD2	-	TRBV6-5	TRBJ2-7	TGTGCCAGCAGTTCCAGGACTAGCTTATTCTACGAGCAGTACTTC	CASSSRTSLFYEQYF
TRBD1	few	TRBV2	TRBJ1-5	TGTGCCAGCAGCCCAAGGGTACAGGGGGTGGATAGCAATCAGCCCCAGCATTTT	CASSPRVQGVDSNQPQHF
TRBD1	-	TRBV6-6	TRBJ1-1	TGTGCCAGCAGTACCACCGGGACAGGGAAGAACACTGAAGCTTTCTTT	CASSTTGTGKNTEAFF
-	-	TRBV7-2	TRBJ1-3	TGTGCCAGCAGCTTATTGGGACGGACTTTACCTGGAAACACCATATATTTT	CASSLLGRTLPGNTIYF
TRBD2	-	TRBV7-3	TRBJ2-1	TGTGCCAGCAGCTCAGGGACTAGTGGTGAGCAGTTCTTC	CASSSGTSGEQFF
TRBD2	-	TRBV5-8	TRBJ2-7	TGTGCCAGCAGCATATACGGACTAGCGGCTTCCTACGAGCAGTACTTC	CASSIYGLAASYEQYF
TRBD1	-	TRBV5-1	TRBJ2-7	TGCGCCAGCAGCTCGGACAGGGCCTACTACGAGCAGTACTTC	CASSSDRAYYEQYF
-	-	TRBV6-5	TRBJ2-1	TGTGCCAGCAGTCCCCGGGGTAGATACAATGAGCAGTTCTTC	CASSPRGRYNEQFF
TRBD1	-	TRBV18	TRBJ2-3	TGTGCCAGCCTCAGGACAGGGACCACAGATACGCAGTATTTT	CASLRTGTTDTQYF
-	-	TRBV5-1	TRBJ2-2	TGCGCCAGCAGGCAGAGGGGGAGGGCCTCCCTTCCCGGGGAGCTGTTTTTT	CASRQRGRASLPGELFF
TRBD1	-	TRBV5-4	TRBJ1-3	TGTGCCAGCAGCTTTGACAGGGGTAGTGGAAACACCATATATTTT	CASSFDRGSGNTIYF
TRBD2	-	TRBV5-1	TRBJ2-1	TGCGCCAGCAGCTGGGGACTAGCGGGATCGGTGAGTGAGCAGTTCTTC	CASSWGLAGSVSEQFF
-	-	TRBV19	TRBJ1-2	TGTGCCAGTAGTTCACTCTCTACAGGGATCTTCTATGGCTACACCTTC	CASSSLSTGIFYGYTF
-	-	TRBV19	TRBJ1-4	TGTGCCAGTAGTATAGAGGGCCTTTCAACTAATGAAAAACTGTTTTTT	CASSIEGLSTNEKLFF